The 12 T cell receptor beta chains reported below all come from one sample, sequenced in a study of OX40 agonist ivuxolimab in advanced cancers. Sequenced by immunoSEQ multiplex PCR; TCRdb stores in-frame clones only, minus some. This sample has tens of thousands of clones, with 85% to 90% found just once. This specimen was CD4+ or CD8+ T cells sorted from blood, taken in a trial of the OX40 agonist ivuxolimab. The receptors were gathered from an adult with an advanced solid tumor such as melanoma, head and neck, liver or kidney cancer.

The chain links TRBV15 to TRBJ2-7; weak D call: TRBD2 (5 bases). The CDR3 length is 12 residues. Germline V gene sequence: CDR1 LNHNV, CDR2 YYDKDF (reference sequence). V was trimmed by 3 bases and J by 3 bases, leaving 6 bases between them. Written as DNA, the CDR3 is TGTGCCACCAGCAGTGAGGGCTACGAGCAGTACTTC. Protein: CATSSEGYEQYF.

The chain joins TRBV7-6 to TRBJ1-2; tentatively, D is TRBD1 (5 bases). Trimming took 2 bases from V and 0 from J, leaving 10 bases between them. Germline-derived CDR1 and CDR2 are SGHVS and FNYEAQ. The CDR3 totals 15 residues. CDR3 coding DNA: TGTGCCAGCAGCTTAAGTGGGACGGCTAACTATGGCTACACCTTC. Translation: CASSLSGTANYGYTF.

The chain recombines TRBV19 with TRBJ2-1; 8 bases are a match to TRBD2. V shed 3 bases and J 8 bases; nucleotides not matched to a gene: 3. CDR1 LNHDA and CDR2 SQIVND come from the germline V gene (reference sequence). CDR3 length: 13 residues. The CDR3 DNA reads as TGTGCCAGTAGTATGAGCGGGGGCCATGAGCAGTTCTTC. Protein: CASSMSGGHEQFF.

This chain joins TRBV28 and TRBJ2-5, with D maybe TRBD2 (6 bases). With 3 bases removed from V and 9 bases from J, the gap between germline ends came to 11 bases. Germline V gives CDR1 MDHEN, CDR2 SYDVKM. This CDR3 region has 12 residues. The chain's CDR3 is CASSFGGKAQYF. The CDR3 DNA reads as TGTGCCAGCAGTTTTGGGGGGAAAGCCCAGTACTTC.

This chain uses TRBV13 with TRBJ1-2, with D possibly matching TRBD1 (5 bases). Germline V lookup: CDR1 PRHDT, CDR2 FYEKMQ (reference sequence). V was cut by 5 bases and J by 8 bases, with 12 bases left in between. The CDR3 extends over 12 amino acids. The CDR3 loop reads CASSRGIWGYTF. DNA for the CDR3: TGTGCCAGCAGCCGGGGGATATGGGGCTACACCTTC.

This clone was seen more than once but under ten times. The CDR3 DNA reads TGTGCCAGCAGCGCCGACCTCGGGAATTCACCCCTCCACTTT. Protein product: CASSADLGNSPLHF. This chain uses TRBV9 with TRBJ1-6; no reliable D call. Trimming shortened V by 3 bases and J by 7 bases, and 11 bases separated the two germline ends. CDR1 and CDR2 from the germline V gene are SGDLS and YYNGEE. The CDR3 is 14 residues long. The full variable domain, its missing parts supplied by reference TRBV9 and TRBJ1-6, is DSGVTQTPKHLITATGQRVTLRCSPRSGDLSVYWYQQSLDQGLQFLIQYYNGEERAKGNILERFSAQQFPDLHSELNLSSLELGDSALYFCASSADLGNSPLHFGNGTRLTVT.

The chain carries TRBV25-1 and TRBJ1-6; no clear D gene. The germline V gene encodes CDR1 MGHDK and CDR2 SYGVNS. The V end lost 1 base, the J end lost 10 bases, and 17 bases lay between the germline ends. The CDR3 runs 16 residues. CDR3 sequence (DNA): TGTGCCAGCAGTGAATGGAGAGGCCTTATCGGGTCACCCCTCCACTTT. Translating it yields CASSEWRGLIGSPLHF.

The chain combines TRBV4-1 with TRBJ2-7; D is uncertain. Per the germline V gene, CDR1 is MGHRA and CDR2 is YSYEKL. CDR3 length equals 13 residues. V lost 1 base, J lost 5 bases, and 9 bases lay in between. CDR3 protein: CASSQVLWDEQYF. The CDR3 DNA sequence: TGCGCCAGCAGCCAAGTTCTCTGGGACGAGCAGTACTTC.

This clone was detected only once. The chain recombines TRBV7-8 with TRBJ1-2, with D possibly being TRBD1 (6 bases). Trimming cost V 1 base and J 2 bases, with 14 bases left between them. Looked up from germline, CDR1 is SGHVS and CDR2 is FQNEAQ. This CDR3 region has 16 residues. CDR3 coding DNA: TGTGCCAGCAGCTTAGAGGCACAGGGCTTAAACTATGGCTACACCTTC. Translating it yields CASSLEAQGLNYGYTF.

The chain links TRBV12-5 to TRBJ2-3, with 11 bases matching TRBD2. CDR1 is LGHNT, CDR2 FRNRAP, per germline. CDR3 length: 15 amino acids. V was clipped by 6 bases and J by 1 base; unmatched bases: 3. In DNA, the CDR3 is TGTGCTAGTGGCAGTAGCGGGGGGGGCACAGATACGCAGTATTTT. It specifies CASGSSGGGTDTQYF.

The rearrangement uses TRBV7-6 and TRBJ2-2; TRBD1 matches 7 bases. The V segment lost 4 bases and the J segment 5 bases; nucleotides outside the gene matches: 7. Germline values: CDR1 SGHVS, CDR2 FNYEAQ. The CDR3 has 15 residues. The CDR3 DNA sequence: TGTGCCAGCAGCTCAGGGGGTGGCGATACCGGGGAGCTGTTTTTT. Translated, it gives CASSSGGGDTGELFF.

The V and J genes are TRBV5-1 and TRBJ2-7, with D possibly being TRBD2 (6 bases). Germline V gene sequence: CDR1 SGHRS, CDR2 YFSETQ. Trimming took 7 bases from V and 4 from J, leaving 18 bases between them. The CDR3 covers 14 residues. CDR3: CASSGAGRPYEQYF. The CDR3 DNA is TGCGCCAGCTCCGGGGCGGGACGCCCTTACGAGCAGTACTTC.